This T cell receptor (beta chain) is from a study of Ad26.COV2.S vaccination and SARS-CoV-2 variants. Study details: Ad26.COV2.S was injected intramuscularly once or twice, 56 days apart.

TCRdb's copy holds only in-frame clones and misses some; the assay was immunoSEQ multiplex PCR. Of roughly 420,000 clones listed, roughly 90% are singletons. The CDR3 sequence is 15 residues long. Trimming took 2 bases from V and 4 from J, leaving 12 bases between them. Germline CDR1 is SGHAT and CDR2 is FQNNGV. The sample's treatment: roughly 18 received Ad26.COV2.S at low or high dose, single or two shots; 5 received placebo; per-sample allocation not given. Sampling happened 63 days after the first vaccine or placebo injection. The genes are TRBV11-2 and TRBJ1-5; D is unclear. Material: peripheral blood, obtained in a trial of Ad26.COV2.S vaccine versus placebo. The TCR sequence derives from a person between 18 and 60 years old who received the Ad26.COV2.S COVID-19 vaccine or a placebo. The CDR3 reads CASSLHRERNQPQHF. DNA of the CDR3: TGTGCCAGCAGCTTACACCGGGAACGAAATCAGCCCCAGCATTTT.